The 9 T cell receptor beta chains presented below share a single source sample, sequenced in a study of cytomegalovirus exposure and HLA in healthy donors. This PCR relied on a set of 60 Vbeta primers and 13 Jbeta primers. Clones were read by immunoSEQ multiplex PCR, and TCRdb kept only the in-frame ones, dropping some. The sample carries fewer than 200,000 clones, roughly 75% recorded once. Sequenced: PBMCs. The source is a man between 18 and 29 years old in good health and CMV-seronegative.

The chain couples TRBV30 to TRBJ2-1, with 8 bases that match TRBD2. V shed 3 bases and J 12 bases; nucleotides not matched to a gene: 7. This CDR3 comprises 12 residues. The germline V gene encodes CDR1 GTSNPN and CDR2 SVGIG (reference sequence). The CDR3 DNA reads as TGTGCCTGGAGCGTGACCGGGAGGGCGCAGTTCTTC. This sequence encodes CAWSVTGRAQFF. Drawing the rest from reference TRBV30 and TRBJ2-1, the complete variable domain is SQTIHQWPATLVQPVGSPLSLECTVEGTSNPNLYWYRQAAGRGLQLLFYSVGIGQISSEVPQNLSASRPQDRQFILSSKKLLLSDSGFYLCAWSVTGRAQFFGPGTRLTVL.

The chain uses TRBV6-5 and TRBJ1-2, with D possibly being TRBD1 (6 bases). Per germline, CDR1 MNHEY and CDR2 SVGAGI. CDR3 length: 14 residues. V lost 0 bases and J 8 bases, leaving 13 bases between the germline ends. CDR3 residues: CASSYSMGARGYTF. The CDR3 coding sequence is TGTGCCAGCAGTTACTCGATGGGGGCGCGGGGCTACACCTTC.

V usage is TRBV28 and J usage is TRBJ1-2; 7 bases align to TRBD1. The trim removed 8 bases at V and 8 bases at J, leaving 8 bases unmatched. CDR3 length: 12 amino acids. Germline CDR1 and CDR2: MDHEN and SYDVKM. The CDR3 DNA reads as TGTGCCAGCTACAGGGGTAATAAAGGCTACACCTTC. This codes for CASYRGNKGYTF.

CDR3 amino acids: CASSYSTVVRETQYF. CDR3 coding DNA: TGTGCCAGCAGTTACTCGACAGTCGTGCGAGAGACCCAGTACTTC. This sequence joins TRBV6-5 and TRBJ2-5, with D perhaps TRBD1 (5 bases). Germline loops: CDR1 MNHEY, CDR2 SVGAGI. Trimming removed 0 bases at V and 4 bases at J, with 12 bases between. CDR3 length: 15 amino acids.

In regard to this clone: Relative to the germline gene, one junction end is altered; a read error may explain this. The J gene is TRBJ1-2, the V gene TRBV5-1; tentative D call: TRBD1 (5 bases). Germline V gene sequence: CDR1 SGHRS, CDR2 YFSETQ. The CDR3 loop spans 13 amino acids. As DNA, the CDR3 is TGCGCCAGCAGTTTGGGGGAGGGTGGCGGCTACACCTTC. It encodes CASSLGEGGGYTF.

The chain combines TRBV19 with TRBJ1-1; the D gene is possibly TRBD1 (6 bases). The CDR3 is made up of 13 amino acids. Germline lookup yields CDR1 LNHDA and CDR2 SQIVND (reference sequence). Trimming removed 9 bases from V and 4 bases from J, with 15 bases in between. DNA for the CDR3: TGTGCCAGCCAGGACAGCGTGAGCACTGAAGCTTTCTTT. It yields the protein CASQDSVSTEAFF.

The gene calls are TRBV10-3 and TRBJ2-7; the D gene is possibly TRBD1 (6 bases). V was shortened by 2 bases and J by 7 bases, with 24 bases between the two germline ends. Germline V lookup: CDR1 ENHRY, CDR2 SYGVKD. This CDR3 has 17 residues. The CDR3 here is CAISEPNSRDTPREQYF. In nucleotides, the CDR3 is TGTGCCATCAGTGAGCCAAATTCCCGGGACACCCCTAGGGAGCAGTACTTC.

This chain joins TRBV7-9 and TRBJ1-2, with D perhaps TRBD1 (6 bases). This CDR3 has 12 amino acids. V was shortened by 5 bases and J by 5 bases, with 9 bases between the two germline ends. The V gene's germline CDR1 is SEHNR and CDR2 FQNEAQ (reference sequence). The CDR3: CASSLQGYGYTF. DNA for the CDR3: TGTGCCAGCAGCCTACAGGGATATGGCTACACCTTC.

The CDR3 sequence: CASSYSGGTQETQYF. CDR3 nucleotides: TGTGCCAGCAGTTACTCTGGCGGGACCCAAGAGACCCAGTACTTC. V usage is TRBV6-5 and J usage is TRBJ2-5, with D perhaps TRBD2 (6 bases). With 0 bases removed from V and 1 base from J, the gap between germline ends came to 9 bases. Looked up from germline, CDR1 is MNHEY and CDR2 is SVGAGI. The CDR3 loop spans 15 amino acids.